The sequence of this T cell receptor (beta chain) was determined in a study of CD8 T cells in Susac syndrome. RNA in amounts of roughly 0.5 to 1 ug was reverse transcribed with random hexamers. MiXCR, run by TCRdb on the immunoSEQ multiplex PCR reads, gives a single entry per CDR3 protein. The sample consists of about 200,000 distinct CDR3 sequences, roughly 92% of them appearing once. The sequence was obtained from a human donor in good health. The specimen was CD4+ T cells from PBMCs.

The DNA of the CDR3 is TGTGCCACCAGCTCGGAACCGCGACAGGTCTATCAGCCCCAGCATTTT. Its protein product is CATSSEPRQVYQPQHF. J is TRBJ1-5 and V is TRBV15; TRBD1 is a possible D gene (6 bases). Trimming cost V 5 bases and J 5 bases, with 19 bases left between them. The germline CDR1 and CDR2 sequences are LNHNV and YYDKDF (reference sequence). This CDR3 spans 16 amino acids.